The 30 T cell receptor beta chains given below trace back to one sample, sequenced in a study of blood T cell repertoires in COVID-19. Some clones are missing from TCRdb's copy, which holds only in-frame ones; the method was immunoSEQ multiplex PCR. Among approximately 92,000 clones listed, around 83% were seen once. The specimen sequenced was peripheral blood. Receptors were obtained from a woman aged 60-75 years in a cohort sampled during active or convalescent COVID-19.

Here the CDR3 reads CASSSREVRPGYTF. The DNA for the CDR3 is TGTGCCAGTTCCTCCAGGGAAGTTCGCCCGGGCTACACCTTC. This chain joins TRBV19 and TRBJ1-2; a possible D gene is TRBD1 (5 bases). The CDR3 is 14 amino acids. The germline V gene has CDR1 LNHDA and CDR2 SQIVND (reference sequence). Trimming shortened V by 8 bases and J by 8 bases, and 21 bases separated the two germline ends.

V gene TRBV5-4 combines with J gene TRBJ2-7, with 12 bases aligning to TRBD1. The CDR3 sequence is 14 residues long. CDR1 and CDR2 from the germline V gene are SGHNT and YYREEE (reference sequence). The J segment lost 7 bases and the V segment lost 4 bases, leaving 6 bases of the junction unmatched. CDR3 region: CASSRDRGRGEQYF. The CDR3 DNA is TGTGCCAGCAGCAGGGACAGGGGGCGCGGTGAGCAGTACTTC. The variable domain in full, with the rest retrieved from reference TRBV5-4 and TRBJ2-7, is ETGVTQSPTHLIKTRGQQVTLRCSSQSGHNTVSWYQQALGQGPQFIFQYYREEENGRGNFPPRFSGLQFPNYSSELNVNALELDDSALYLCASSRDRGRGEQYFGPGTRLTVT.

This clone came up a few times. The chain is built from TRBV19 and TRBJ2-2; D not certain. Looked up from germline, CDR1 is LNHDA and CDR2 is SQIVND (reference sequence). The germline V and J ends were trimmed by 1 base and 4 bases, with 7 bases remaining between them. This CDR3 contains 14 residues. CDR3 nucleotide sequence: TGTGCCAGTAGTATAGTCTTGTTCACCGGGGAGCTGTTTTTT. This translates into CASSIVLFTGELFF. Variable domain in full (rest from reference TRBV19 and TRBJ2-2): DGGITQSPKYLFRKEGQNVTLSCEQNLNHDAMYWYRQDPGQGLRLIYYSQIVNDFQKGDIAEGYSVSREKKESFPLTVTSAQKNPTAFYLCASSIVLFTGELFFGEGSRLTVL.

V is TRBV7-9 and J is TRBJ2-4; D remains unclear. With 6 bases removed from V and 6 bases from J, the gap between germline ends came to 12 bases. The germline V gene encodes CDR1 SEHNR and CDR2 FQNEAQ (reference sequence). CDR3 length: 13 residues. This CDR3 reads CASSSDSVNIQYF. Written as DNA, the CDR3 is TGTGCCAGCAGTTCTGATTCGGTAAACATTCAGTACTTC. The complete variable domain, with remaining parts taken from reference TRBV7-9 and TRBJ2-4, reads DTGVSQNPRHKITKRGQNVTFRCDPISEHNRLYWYRQTLGQGPEFLTYFQNEAQLEKSRLLSDRFSAERPKGSFSTLEIQRTEQGDSAMYLCASSSDSVNIQYFGAGTRLSVL.

J is TRBJ2-7 and V is TRBV5-4; 7 bases line up with TRBD2. The CDR3 length is 14 residues. Germline V CDR1 and CDR2: SGHNT, YYREEE (reference sequence). J was trimmed by 0 bases and V by 6 bases; bases with no gene match: 6. CDR3 region: CASNQAGVSYEQYF. As DNA, the CDR3 is TGTGCCAGCAACCAGGCGGGGGTCTCCTACGAGCAGTACTTC.

The rearrangement joins TRBV28 to TRBJ2-1; perhaps TRBD2 as D (6 bases). Trimming removed 10 bases from V and 4 bases from J, with 14 bases in between. Germline assignment: CDR1 MDHEN and CDR2 SYDVKM. This CDR3 contains 13 residues. The CDR3 DNA sequence: TGTGCCATGGCTAGCGTTAATTACAATGAGCAGTTCTTC. Translating it yields CAMASVNYNEQFF.

The rearrangement links TRBV2 to TRBJ1-5, with TRBD1 matching over 7 bases. The CDR3 extends over 17 amino acids. The V gene end was trimmed by 7 bases and the J gene end by 2 bases; junction bases not matched to a gene: 14. Germline V gene data show CDR1 as SNHLY and CDR2 as FYNNEI. The CDR3 coding sequence is TGTGCCAGCACGGGACAGCACGAAATAGCCCGCAATCAGCCCCAGCATTTT. Translating it yields CASTGQHEIARNQPQHF.

V is TRBV7-2 and J is TRBJ1-1; weak D call: TRBD1 (5 bases). The germline CDR1 and CDR2 sequences are SGHTA and FQGNSA. This CDR3 region has 15 residues. V lost 7 bases and J lost 0, with 15 bases in between. The CDR3 here is CASTPSGGVNTEAFF. In DNA form, the CDR3 reads TGTGCCAGCACCCCCTCAGGAGGGGTGAACACTGAAGCTTTCTTT.

The chain combines TRBV6-5 with TRBJ2-1, with a weak D call TRBD1 (5 bases). The V gene's germline CDR1 is MNHEY and CDR2 SVGAGI. This CDR3 is 13 amino acids long. V lost 7 bases and J 6 bases, leaving 13 bases between the germline ends. The CDR3 region is CASNSRVGNEQFF. The CDR3 nucleotides read TGTGCCAGCAACTCCAGGGTCGGCAATGAGCAGTTCTTC.

This clone was found once. V and J are TRBV28 and TRBJ1-1; 7 nucleotides match TRBD1. The CDR3 runs to 14 residues. Germline V gives CDR1 MDHEN, CDR2 SYDVKM. V dropped 3 bases and J dropped 6; count of bases not matched to a gene: 7. The CDR3 loop reads CASSLTGNYAEAFF. The CDR3 DNA reads as TGTGCCAGCAGTTTGACAGGGAATTATGCTGAAGCTTTCTTT.

The chain employs TRBV25-1 and TRBJ2-3, with D tentatively TRBD1 (6 bases). The CDR3 loop spans 14 amino acids. Per the germline V gene, CDR1 is MGHDK and CDR2 is SYGVNS. Trimming took 7 bases from V and 1 from J, leaving 12 bases between them. The CDR3 sequence is CASTPGHGTDTQYF. The CDR3, as DNA: TGTGCCAGCACCCCGGGACACGGCACAGATACGCAGTATTTT.

CDR3 nucleotides: TGTGCCGTGGACAGGGTTGGGGAGCTGTTTTTT. It translates to CAVDRVGELFF. V is TRBV19 and J is TRBJ2-2; TRBD1 aligns across 8 bases. The V gene's germline CDR1 is LNHDA and CDR2 SQIVND (reference sequence). The V and J ends lost 11 bases and 8 bases, in that order; junction bases with no gene match: 4. The CDR3 contains 11 residues.

J is TRBJ1-5 and V is TRBV19, with D perhaps TRBD1 (5 bases). This CDR3 has 17 amino acids. Trimming cost V 1 base and J 2 bases, with 15 bases left between them. Germline CDR1 and CDR2: LNHDA and SQIVND (reference sequence). The CDR3 DNA reads TGTGCCAGTAGTATAGGTCCAGGGCCAGGAGGCAATCAGCCCCAGCATTTT. This translates into CASSIGPGPGGNQPQHF. The whole variable domain, filled in from reference TRBV19 and TRBJ1-5, reads DGGITQSPKYLFRKEGQNVTLSCEQNLNHDAMYWYRQDPGQGLRLIYYSQIVNDFQKGDIAEGYSVSREKKESFPLTVTSAQKNPTAFYLCASSIGPGPGGNQPQHFGDGTRLSIL.

The rearrangement uses TRBV10-3 and TRBJ1-3, with D uncertain. V lost 10 bases and J lost 0, with 7 bases in between. The CDR3 length is 12 residues. Germline CDR1 and CDR2: ENHRY and SYGVKD. The CDR3 region is CASSFSGNTIYF. Written as DNA, the CDR3 is TGTGCCAGTTCCTTCTCTGGAAACACCATATATTTT.

This clone was detected once. This chain links TRBV13 with TRBJ2-3; tentative D call: TRBD2 (6 bases). V lost 5 bases, J lost 14 bases, and 23 bases lay in between. This CDR3 contains 14 residues. The germline gives CDR1 PRHDT, CDR2 FYEKMQ (reference sequence). Written as DNA, the CDR3 is TGTGCCAGCAGCGCCCTCGGTGGAGGGGCGCGCGTGTATTTT. Its translation is CASSALGGGARVYF. The whole variable domain, filled in from reference TRBV13 and TRBJ2-3, reads AAGVIQSPRHLIKEKRETATLKCYPIPRHDTVYWYQQGPGQDPQFLISFYEKMQSDKGSIPDRFSAQQFSDYHSELNMSSLELGDSALYFCASSALGGGARVYFGPGTRLTVL.

The gene calls are TRBV2 and TRBJ1-1; 8 nucleotides line up with TRBD1. The V gene's germline CDR1 is SNHLY and CDR2 FYNNEI. The CDR3 sequence is 15 residues long. V shed 6 bases and J 1 base; nucleotides not matched to a gene: 7. The CDR3 coding sequence is TGTGCCAGCAGGGAGGACAGGGTCTGGAACACTGAAGCTTTCTTT. It encodes CASREDRVWNTEAFF.

This chain links TRBV19 with TRBJ2-4; TRBD2 is a possible D gene (5 bases). This CDR3 comprises 13 residues. The germline V gene has CDR1 LNHDA and CDR2 SQIVND (reference sequence). V dropped 6 bases and J dropped 9 bases, with 15 bases sitting between them. CDR3 bases: TGTGCCAGTAGGCATAGGACTGTGGGCATTCAGTACTTC. Its translation: CASRHRTVGIQYF.

V and J are TRBV11-2 and TRBJ1-6, with D possibly TRBD1 on 5 matching bases. The CDR3 contains 15 residues. V was cut by 5 bases and J by 9 bases, with 17 bases left in between. From germline, CDR1 is SGHAT and CDR2 FQNNGV. The CDR3: CASSPGGARSSPLHF. In nucleotides, the CDR3 is TGTGCCAGCAGCCCCGGCGGGGCACGGAGTTCACCCCTCCACTTT.

CDR3 bases: TGTGCCAGCAGTGAATGGGCGAGGGAGACTGAAGCTTTCTTT. Translating it yields CASSEWARETEAFF. The V gene is TRBV6-1, the J gene TRBJ1-1; no clear D gene. In germline, CDR1 is MNHNS, CDR2 SASEGT. Trimming left V 2 bases short and J 5 bases short, with 12 bases between. The CDR3 is 14 residues long.

The CDR3 DNA follows: TGTGCCAGCAGTTTGGGCCCCGGACAGGGACACAATCAGCCCCAGCATTTT. This codes for CASSLGPGQGHNQPQHF. The chain combines TRBV28 with TRBJ1-5; 8 positions match TRBD1. The CDR3 runs 17 residues. V gave up 3 bases and J gave up 3 bases; unmatched junction bases: 10. CDR1 and CDR2 (germline): MDHEN, SYDVKM.

This clone showed up just a few times. The rearrangement joins TRBV7-8 to TRBJ1-2; perhaps TRBD1 as D (6 bases). The germline V gene has CDR1 SGHVS and CDR2 FQNEAQ. CDR3 size: 14 residues. V lost 1 base to trimming and J lost 5 bases, with 11 bases between them. CDR3 bases: TGTGCCAGCAGCTTAGGGACAGCCCTGTATGGCTACACCTTC. It is translated as CASSLGTALYGYTF.

A few counts support this clone. V is TRBV9 and J is TRBJ1-1, with 7 bases lining up with TRBD1. From germline, CDR1 is SGDLS and CDR2 YYNGEE. The CDR3 has 16 amino acids. V dropped 2 bases and J dropped 1; count of bases not matched to a gene: 8. CDR3 in DNA: TGTGCCAGCAGCGTTACTTCCGGACAGGAGAACACTGAAGCTTTCTTT. Translation gives CASSVTSGQENTEAFF.

This chain connects TRBV6-5 to TRBJ2-7, with a possible D match to TRBD1 (6 bases). The CDR3 totals 14 residues. The germline V gene encodes CDR1 MNHEY and CDR2 SVGAGI. V lost 5 bases and J 9 bases, leaving 20 bases between the germline ends. The CDR3 reads CASSRDGQTARQYF. CDR3 DNA sequence: TGTGCCAGCAGTCGGGACGGACAGACAGCTAGGCAGTACTTC.

V gene TRBV19 combines with J gene TRBJ1-1; 7 positions agree with TRBD1. The CDR3 is 14 amino acids. Germline CDR1 and CDR2: LNHDA and SQIVND (reference sequence). V gave up 11 bases and J gave up 1 base; unmatched junction bases: 10. The CDR3 nucleotides are TGTGCCGCTTCCTTAGGGGGCTCGAACACTGAAGCTTTCTTT. It encodes CAASLGGSNTEAFF.

The chain is built from TRBV19 and TRBJ1-2; D not resolved. Trimming left V 6 bases short and J 2 bases short, with 16 bases between. The CDR3 is 15 amino acids. CDR1 is LNHDA and CDR2 is SQIVND in the germline V gene (reference sequence). The CDR3 region is CASSGERDGNYGYTF. DNA of the CDR3: TGTGCCAGTAGCGGAGAGAGAGACGGGAACTATGGCTACACCTTC.

The chain is built from TRBV24-1 and TRBJ2-1, with unresolved D. The CDR3 sequence is 14 residues long. In germline, CDR1 is KGHDR, CDR2 SFDVKD. V lost 0 bases to trimming and J lost 6 bases, with 8 bases between them. The CDR3 sequence: CATSDLWRSNEQFF. The CDR3 coding sequence is TGTGCCACCAGTGATTTGTGGCGGAGCAATGAGCAGTTCTTC.

This clone was seen just once. V and J are TRBV24-1 and TRBJ2-1, with D maybe TRBD1 (6 bases). Germline lookup yields CDR1 KGHDR and CDR2 SFDVKD. This CDR3 is 13 amino acids long. With 9 bases removed from V and 4 bases from J, the gap between germline ends came to 12 bases. The DNA for the CDR3 is TGTGCCACCGAGACACAGGGATACAATGAGCAGTTCTTC. Translated, it gives CATETQGYNEQFF.

This clone was picked up one time. This sequence joins TRBV19 and TRBJ1-5, with D possibly being TRBD1 (6 bases). The ends were cut back, 2 bases at V and 3 bases at J, with 11 bases in the middle. The CDR3 is 15 residues long. The germline CDR1 and CDR2 sequences are LNHDA and SQIVND (reference sequence). CDR3 sequence (DNA): TGTGCCAGTAGTATAAAAGGGGGGGACAATCAGCCCCAGCATTTT. This encodes CASSIKGGDNQPQHF.

The V gene is TRBV13, the J gene TRBJ2-7, with TRBD1 matching 7 bases. The junction had 4 bases not matched to a gene; V was cut back by 0 bases and J by 5 bases. The CDR3 is 14 amino acids. Germline CDR1 reads PRHDT; CDR2 reads FYEKMQ (reference sequence). In DNA, the CDR3 is TGTGCCAGCAGCTTAGGGCAGGGGGTCAACGAGCAGTACTTC. Translating gives CASSLGQGVNEQYF.

The chain is built from TRBV5-1 and TRBJ2-2, with D hard to call. V was shortened by 2 bases and J by 1 base, with 9 bases between the two germline ends. The CDR3 totals 15 residues. CDR1 and CDR2 from the germline V gene are SGHRS and YFSETQ. The CDR3 reads CASSFLTRNTGELFF. In nucleotides, the CDR3 is TGCGCCAGCAGCTTTCTGACACGGAACACCGGGGAGCTGTTTTTT.